The 15 T cell receptor beta chains given below trace back to one sample, sequenced in a study of T-cell memory formation after mild COVID-19 (TCRdb year 2021). Library prep was done by 5' RACE. Sequenced on an Illumina NovaSeq 6000. TCRdb's own reprocessing of the public reads used fastp at Q25 and MiXCR and kept productive beta chains. Each entry merges the rows of one CDR3 protein and shows their most common DNA and genes. Recorded for this sample are a few hundred thousand distinct CDR3 sequences; 15% to 20% of them occurred a single time. The ten largest clones take up 20% to 25% of the sample. Sequenced material: PBMCs or a T cell subset sorted from them (not recorded which). The source of these receptors is a man in his late teens or twenties who had mild COVID-19 (a few samples of this study predate the infection). The sample titles of this study are shuffled in the database, so cell type and time point are left out; the donor was told from shared clones.

This chain joins TRBV19 and TRBJ1-2, with TRBD1 matching over 7 bases. Germline V gene sequence: CDR1 LNHDA, CDR2 SQIVND (reference sequence). Trimming cost V 5 bases and J 7 bases; bases outside gene matches: 19. The CDR3 spans 17 residues. As DNA, the CDR3 is TGTGCCAGTAGTTCCCCGGACAGGCGAGTGACCCATTTTGGCTACACCTTC. This encodes CASSSPDRRVTHFGYTF.

This clonotype was found once. The chain has TRBV6-6 and TRBJ1-6; 7 bases line up with TRBD1. Germline-derived CDR1 and CDR2 are MNHNY and SVGAGI (reference sequence). The CDR3 totals 16 residues. With V trimmed by 6 bases and J by 8 bases, 13 bases remained unmatched. CDR3: CASSLVPTGYYSPLHF. Here the CDR3 DNA reads TGTGCCAGCAGCCTCGTTCCGACAGGGTATTATTCACCCCTCCACTTT.

This clonotype came up a few times. The V and J genes are TRBV20-1 and TRBJ2-2, with D possibly matching TRBD2 (5 bases). CDR1 is DFQATT, CDR2 SNEGSKA, per germline (reference sequence). Deletions cut 2 bases from V and 9 bases from J, with 7 bases between. The length of the CDR3 is 11 residues. CDR3 sequence (DNA): TGCAGTGCTAGATGGGAGAGGGAGCTGTTTTTT. This translates into CSARWERELFF.

The chain has TRBV11-3 and TRBJ2-1; TRBD2 agrees at 10 bases. Per germline, CDR1 SGHNT and CDR2 YENEEA. The CDR3 is 17 residues long. Losses at the gene ends were 4 bases for V and 3 bases for J; bases not matched to a gene: 9. The DNA of the CDR3 is TGTGCCAGCAGCTCAAATAGCGGGGGGACCGACTACAATGAGCAGTTCTTC. This sequence encodes CASSSNSGGTDYNEQFF.

The chain recombines TRBV4-3 with TRBJ2-2, with TRBD1 as a possible D gene (6 bases). V lost 1 base to trimming and J lost 3 bases, with 9 bases between them. Germline V gene lookup returns CDR1 LGHNA and CDR2 YSLEER. CDR3 length: 15 residues. The CDR3 region is CASSQGSGDTGELFF. The CDR3 DNA reads as TGCGCCAGCAGCCAAGGGTCAGGGGACACCGGGGAGCTGTTTTTT.

The chain is built from TRBV4-3 and TRBJ2-7; D is unclear. V was pared by 0 bases and J by 0 bases, with 6 bases between. Germline V gives CDR1 LGHNA, CDR2 YSLEER. This CDR3 spans 14 amino acids. CDR3 nucleotides: TGCGCCAGCAGCCAAGATCTCGGCTCCTACGAGCAGTACGTC. Translated: CASSQDLGSYEQYV.

CDR3 sequence: CASSQESYGYTF. Written as DNA, the CDR3 is TGCGCCAGCAGCCAAGAGAGCTATGGCTACACCTTC. The genes are TRBV4-3 and TRBJ1-2; the D is unclear. Germline lookup yields CDR1 LGHNA and CDR2 YSLEER. The CDR3 totals 12 residues. Between the trimmed V and J ends, which lost 0 bases and 4 bases, there was a span of 3 bases.

V is TRBV12-3 or TRBV12-4 and J is TRBJ1-6; D is uncertain. The CDR3 runs 14 residues. Trimming cost V 3 bases and J 7 bases, with 10 bases left between them. CDR3 protein: CASSFERGNSPLHF. CDR3 in DNA: TGTGCCAGCAGTTTTGAGAGAGGAAATTCACCCCTCCACTTT.

The CDR3 DNA reads TGTGCCAGCAGCGTACAGGGTTCCAATGAGCAGTTCTTC. Its translation is CASSVQGSNEQFF. This chain uses TRBV5-5 with TRBJ2-1, with D maybe TRBD1 (6 bases). This CDR3 has 13 residues. Trimming took 4 bases from V and 6 from J, leaving 11 bases between them. Germline V gives CDR1 SGHKS, CDR2 YYEKEE (reference sequence).

This chain connects TRBV3-1 to TRBJ1-5; D possibly corresponds to TRBD1 (5 bases). Trimming stripped 0 bases from V and 4 bases from J, with 10 bases between. From germline, CDR1 is LGHDT and CDR2 YNNKEL (reference sequence). The CDR3 consists of 15 residues. The CDR3 is CASSQDVRGNQPQHF. CDR3 DNA sequence: TGTGCCAGCAGCCAAGACGTGCGGGGGAATCAGCCCCAGCATTTT.

The sample holds a few counts of this clonotype. The chain carries TRBV10-2 and TRBJ2-3; 8 positions agree with TRBD1. Germline V gene data show CDR1 as WSHSY and CDR2 as SAAADI. Trimming cost V 7 bases and J 5 bases; bases outside gene matches: 8. This CDR3 has 14 residues. The CDR3 coding sequence is TGCGCCAGCACCACGGACAGGGCAGGAGATACGCAGTATTTT. Translated: CASTTDRAGDTQYF.

This clonotype was observed many times. V gene TRBV7-9 combines with J gene TRBJ2-1, with D perhaps matching TRBD2 (5 bases). The CDR3 consists of 15 residues. V lost 5 bases and J lost 0, with 11 bases in between. From germline, CDR1 is SEHNR and CDR2 FQNEAQ (reference sequence). Here the CDR3 reads CASSPSGNSYNEQFF. The CDR3 nucleotides are TGTGCCAGCAGCCCAAGCGGCAACTCCTACAATGAGCAGTTCTTC.

In its sample, this clonotype was seen once. The chain couples TRBV6-2 or TRBV6-3 to TRBJ2-7, with TRBD2 as a possible D gene (7 bases). Germline V lookup: CDR1 MNHEY, CDR2 SVGEGT. The CDR3 has 14 amino acids. Trimming removed 6 bases at V and 3 bases at J, with 15 bases between. The CDR3 loop is CASRRQAGDYEQYF. The DNA for the CDR3 is TGTGCCAGCAGAAGACAGGCGGGGGACTACGAGCAGTACTTC.

This clonotype has only a few counts. The chain joins TRBV4-3 to TRBJ2-1; 7 nucleotides align to TRBD1. The CDR3 is 15 amino acids. V shed 4 bases and J 5 bases; nucleotides not matched to a gene: 8. CDR1 and CDR2 from the germline V gene are LGHNA and YSLEER. CDR3 nucleotides: TGCGCCAGCAGCCGTAATGACAGGGCCCACAATGAGCAGTTCTTC. Translating it yields CASSRNDRAHNEQFF.

The rearrangement links TRBV30 to TRBJ2-5; unclear D gene. The CDR3 has 14 amino acids. Trimming cost V 6 bases and J 5 bases, with 19 bases left between them. Germline-derived CDR1 and CDR2 are GTSNPN and SVGIG (reference sequence). This CDR3 reads CACSASGIPETQYF. CDR3 sequence (DNA): TGTGCCTGTTCCGCTTCAGGAATCCCGGAGACCCAGTACTTC. Full variable domain (outside the CDR3, taken from reference TRBV30 and TRBJ2-5): SQTIHQWPATLVQPVGSPLSLECTVEGTSNPNLYWYRQAAGRGLQLLFYSVGIGQISSEVPQNLSASRPQDRQFILSSKKLLLSDSGFYLCACSASGIPETQYFGPGTRLLVL.